What follows are 2 T cell receptor beta chains derived from one specimen sequenced in a study of read filtering for tumor transcriptome and immune sequencing. From approximately 430 ng of RNA, a library with molecular barcoded alpha/delta and beta/gamma adaptors was made. TCRdb analysed the reads with MiXCR anew, one entry per CDR3 protein. The profile covers tens of thousands of distinct CDR3 sequences, with about 22% appearing a single time and 11% taken by the ten largest. Material: a population of CD138-negative cells sorted from bone marrow. The receptors here all came from a donor aged 40 or older with multiple myeloma.

The chain has TRBV20-1 and TRBJ2-3; 7 positions agree with TRBD2. With 5 bases clipped from V and 0 bases from J, the junction kept 11 bases outside the gene matches. CDR3 length: 16 residues. Germline assignment: CDR1 DFQATT and CDR2 SNEGSKA (reference sequence). The CDR3 nucleotides read TGCAGTGCTGAAGATATTAGCGGGCGGAGCACAGATACGCAGTATTTT. Translating it yields CSAEDISGRSTDTQYF.

In its sample, this clonotype is large. V and J are TRBV6-1 and TRBJ1-1; possible D gene TRBD1, 6 bases. Trimming pared 5 bases from V and 4 bases from J, leaving 17 bases between. CDR1 and CDR2 (germline): MNHNS, SASEGT. This CDR3 has 15 amino acids. The CDR3 reads CASSYLGAGVTEAFF. The CDR3 DNA is TGTGCCAGCAGTTACTTGGGGGCTGGGGTCACTGAAGCTTTCTTT.